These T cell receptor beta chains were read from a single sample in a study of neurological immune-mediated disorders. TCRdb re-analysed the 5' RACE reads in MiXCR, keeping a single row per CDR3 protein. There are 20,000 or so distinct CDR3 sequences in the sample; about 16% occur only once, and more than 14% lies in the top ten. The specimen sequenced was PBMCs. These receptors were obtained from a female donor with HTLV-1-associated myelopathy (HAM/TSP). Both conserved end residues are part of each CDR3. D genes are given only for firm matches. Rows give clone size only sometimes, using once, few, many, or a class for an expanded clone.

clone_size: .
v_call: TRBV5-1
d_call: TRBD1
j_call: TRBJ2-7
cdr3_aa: CASSVTGGYEQYF
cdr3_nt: TGCGCCAGCAGCGTGACAGGGGGTTACGAGCAGTACTTC

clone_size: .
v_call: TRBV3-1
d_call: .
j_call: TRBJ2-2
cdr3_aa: CASRQDGRSGELFF
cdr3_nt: TGTGCCAGCAGACAAGACGGACGGTCCGGGGAGCTGTTTTTT

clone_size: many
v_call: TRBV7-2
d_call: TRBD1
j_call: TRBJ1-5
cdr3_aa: CASSSTGGQPQHF
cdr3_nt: TGTGCCAGCAGCTCAACAGGGGGTCAGCCCCAGCATTTT

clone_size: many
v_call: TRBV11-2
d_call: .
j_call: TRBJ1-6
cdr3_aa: CASSEGNSYNSPLHF
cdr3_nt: TGTGCCAGCAGCGAGGGGAACTCCTATAATTCACCCCTCCACTTT

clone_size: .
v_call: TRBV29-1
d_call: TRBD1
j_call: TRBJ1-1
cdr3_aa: CSVTTGMNTEAFF
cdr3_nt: TGCAGCGTGACGACAGGGATGAACACTGAAGCTTTCTTT

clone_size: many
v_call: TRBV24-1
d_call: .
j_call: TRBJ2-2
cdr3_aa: CATSEAPTNTGELFF
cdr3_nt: TGTGCCACCAGTGAAGCCCCGACGAACACCGGGGAGCTGTTTTTT

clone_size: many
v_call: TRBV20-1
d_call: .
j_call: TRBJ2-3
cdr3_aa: CSARARGVSGLLTDTQYF
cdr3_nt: TGCAGTGCTAGAGCCCGTGGGGTTTCCGGACTGCTCACAGATACGCAGTATTTT

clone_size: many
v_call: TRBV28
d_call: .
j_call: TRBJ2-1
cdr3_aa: CASRALAYLPYNEQFF
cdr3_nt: TGTGCCAGCAGGGCCCTAGCGTACCTCCCCTACAATGAGCAGTTCTTC

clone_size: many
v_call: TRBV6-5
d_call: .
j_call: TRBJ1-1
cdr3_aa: CASRVTGKDEAFF
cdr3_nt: TGTGCCAGCAGGGTTACAGGGAAAGATGAAGCTTTCTTT

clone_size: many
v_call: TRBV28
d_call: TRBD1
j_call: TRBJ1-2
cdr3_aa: CASRRQGDYGYTF
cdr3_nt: TGTGCCAGCAGAAGACAGGGAGACTATGGCTACACCTTC

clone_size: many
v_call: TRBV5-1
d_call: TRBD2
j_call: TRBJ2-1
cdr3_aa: CASKPGASGGSYNEQFF
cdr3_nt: TGCGCCAGCAAACCCGGGGCTAGCGGGGGATCCTACAATGAGCAGTTCTTC

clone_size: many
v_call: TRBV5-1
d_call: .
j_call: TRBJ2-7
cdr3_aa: CASSLDPSSYEQYF
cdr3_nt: TGCGCCAGCAGCTTGGATCCTAGCTCCTACGAGCAGTACTTC

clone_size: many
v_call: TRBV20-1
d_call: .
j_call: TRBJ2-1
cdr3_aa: CSARLVNYNEQFF
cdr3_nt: TGCAGTGCACGACTAGTTAACTACAATGAGCAGTTCTTC

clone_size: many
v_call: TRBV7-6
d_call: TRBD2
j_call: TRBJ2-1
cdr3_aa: CASSPPGLGHNEQFF
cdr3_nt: TGTGCCAGCAGCCCGCCGGGACTAGGGCACAATGAGCAGTTCTTC

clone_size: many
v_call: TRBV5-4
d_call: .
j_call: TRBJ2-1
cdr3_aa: CASSLGGGSYNEQFF
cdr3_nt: TGTGCCAGCAGCTTGGGTGGGGGCTCCTACAATGAGCAGTTCTTC

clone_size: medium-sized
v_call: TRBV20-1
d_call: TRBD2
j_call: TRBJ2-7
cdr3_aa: CSARPTTSGREQYF
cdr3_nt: TGCAGTGCTAGGCCTACTACTAGCGGGAGGGAGCAGTACTTC

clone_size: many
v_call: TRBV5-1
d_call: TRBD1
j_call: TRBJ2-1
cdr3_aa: CASSPGQGLSEQFF
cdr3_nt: TGCGCCAGCAGCCCGGGACAGGGGCTGAGTGAGCAGTTCTTC

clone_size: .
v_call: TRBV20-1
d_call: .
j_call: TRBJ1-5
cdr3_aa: CSALLDRAETQYFGPGALQPQHF
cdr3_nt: .

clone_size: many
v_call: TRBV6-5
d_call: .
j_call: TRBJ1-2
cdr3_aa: CASSYLPTGGYTF
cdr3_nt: TGTGCCAGCAGTTACCTTCCGACGGGCGGCTACACCTTC

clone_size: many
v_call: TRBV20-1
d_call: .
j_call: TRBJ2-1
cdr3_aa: CSADDSASSYNEQFF
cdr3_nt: TGCAGTGCCGATGATAGCGCGTCCTCCTACAATGAGCAGTTCTTC

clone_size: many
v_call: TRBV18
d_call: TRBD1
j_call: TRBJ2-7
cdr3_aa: CASSSGQGAYEQYF
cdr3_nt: TGTGCCAGCTCATCAGGACAGGGGGCCTACGAGCAGTACTTC

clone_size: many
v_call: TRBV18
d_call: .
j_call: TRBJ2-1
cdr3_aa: CASSPPGGDEQFF
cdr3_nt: TGTGCCAGCTCACCACCGGGGGGAGATGAGCAGTTCTTC

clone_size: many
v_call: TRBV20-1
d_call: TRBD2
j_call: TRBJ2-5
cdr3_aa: CSAKRGPPWTSGQETQYF
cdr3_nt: TGCAGTGCTAAGAGAGGGCCCCCCTGGACTAGCGGTCAAGAGACCCAGTACTTC

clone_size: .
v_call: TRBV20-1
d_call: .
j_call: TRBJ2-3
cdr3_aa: CSAWASSTDTQYF
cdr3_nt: TGCAGTGCGTGGGCCTCTAGCACAGATACGCAGTATTTT

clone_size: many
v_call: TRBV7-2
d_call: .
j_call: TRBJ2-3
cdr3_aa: CASSPRFWRSTDTQYF
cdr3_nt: TGTGCCAGCAGCCCCCGCTTTTGGAGGAGCACAGATACGCAGTATTTT

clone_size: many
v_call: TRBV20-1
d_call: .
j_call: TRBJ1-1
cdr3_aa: CSALRPNTEAFF
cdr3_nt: TGCAGTGCTCTAAGACCCAACACTGAAGCTTTCTTT

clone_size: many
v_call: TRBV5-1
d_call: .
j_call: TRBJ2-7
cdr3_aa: CASRHPGRNSYEQYF
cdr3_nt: TGCGCCAGCAGGCACCCGGGACGGAACTCCTACGAGCAGTACTTC

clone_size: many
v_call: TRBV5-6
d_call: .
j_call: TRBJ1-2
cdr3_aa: CASSLMGPLLSNYGYTF
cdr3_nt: TGTGCCAGCAGCTTGATGGGACCGCTACTCTCTAACTATGGCTACACCTTC

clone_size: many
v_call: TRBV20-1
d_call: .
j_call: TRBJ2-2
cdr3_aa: CSARGRGRPTGELFF
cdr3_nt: TGCAGTGCTAGAGGGCGAGGACGGCCCACCGGGGAGCTGTTTTTT

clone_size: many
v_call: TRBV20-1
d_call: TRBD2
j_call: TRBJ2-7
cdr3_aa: CSASSPGLARYEQYF
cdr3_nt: TGCAGTGCTAGTAGCCCTGGACTAGCGCGATACGAGCAGTACTTC

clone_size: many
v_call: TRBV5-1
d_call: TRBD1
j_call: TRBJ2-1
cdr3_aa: CASSPRDRADNEQFF
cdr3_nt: TGCGCCAGCAGCCCCCGGGACAGGGCGGACAATGAGCAGTTCTTC

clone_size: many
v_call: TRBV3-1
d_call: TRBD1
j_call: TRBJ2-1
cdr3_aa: CASSQGDRGKDEQFF
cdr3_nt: TGTGCCAGCAGCCAAGGGGACAGGGGGAAGGATGAGCAGTTCTTC

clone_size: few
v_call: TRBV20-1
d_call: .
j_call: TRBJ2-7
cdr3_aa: CSGLDTRYEQYF
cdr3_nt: TGCAGTGGACTGGACACACGTTACGAGCAGTACTTC

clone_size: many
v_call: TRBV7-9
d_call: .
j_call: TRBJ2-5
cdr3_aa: CASSPSEGVQQETQYF
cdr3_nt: TGTGCCAGCAGCCCCTCAGAAGGGGTACAGCAAGAGACCCAGTACTTC

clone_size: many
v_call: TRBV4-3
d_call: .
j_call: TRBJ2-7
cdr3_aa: CASSQGPGTAYEQYF
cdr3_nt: TGCGCCAGCAGCCAAGGCCCTGGGACTGCTTACGAGCAGTACTTC

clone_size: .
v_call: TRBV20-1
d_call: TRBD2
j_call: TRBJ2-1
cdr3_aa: CSALGGTSGPYNEQFF
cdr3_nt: TGCAGTGCCCTAGGGGGGACTAGCGGGCCATACAATGAGCAGTTCTTC

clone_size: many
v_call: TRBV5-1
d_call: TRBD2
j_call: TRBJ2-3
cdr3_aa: CASSLSEAAGGPQDTQYF
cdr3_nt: TGCGCCAGCAGCTTGTCCGAGGCGGCGGGAGGGCCTCAAGATACGCAGTATTTT

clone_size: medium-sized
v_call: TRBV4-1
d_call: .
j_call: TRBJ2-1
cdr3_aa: CASSSPANNYNEQFF
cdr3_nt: TGCGCCAGCAGCTCGCCGGCAAACAACTACAATGAGCAGTTCTTC

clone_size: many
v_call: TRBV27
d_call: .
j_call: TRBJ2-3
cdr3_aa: CASRGSVADTQYF
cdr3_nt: TGTGCCAGCAGGGGGTCGGTCGCAGATACGCAGTATTTT

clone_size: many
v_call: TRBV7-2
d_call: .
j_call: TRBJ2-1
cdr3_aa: CASSLATEGEQFF
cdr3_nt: TGTGCCAGCAGCTTAGCCACAGAGGGTGAGCAGTTCTTC

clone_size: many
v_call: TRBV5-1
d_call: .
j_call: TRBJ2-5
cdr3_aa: CASSLSSREETQYF
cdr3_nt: TGCGCCAGCAGCTTGTCGTCCAGGGAAGAGACCCAGTACTTC

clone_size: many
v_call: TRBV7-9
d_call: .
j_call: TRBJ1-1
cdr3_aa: CASSFSSGMSYTEAFF
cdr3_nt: TGTGCCAGCAGCTTCTCCTCGGGGATGAGTTACACTGAAGCTTTCTTT

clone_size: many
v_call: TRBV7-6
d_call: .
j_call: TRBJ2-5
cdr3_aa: CASSPLGEQETQYF
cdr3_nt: TGTGCCAGCAGCCCACTGGGCGAACAAGAGACCCAGTACTTC